The rows below give T cell receptor beta chains drawn from one sample of a study of PD-1 blockade in classical Hodgkin lymphoma. Using immunoSEQ multiplex PCR, the repertoire was profiled, and TCRdb retains in-frame clones only, with some absent. The table includes approximately 160,000 clones, under 85% detected once. The specimen was peripheral blood mononuclear cells (PBMCs), collected before the second cycle of nivolumab. The receptor source for this set is a human donor with classical Hodgkin lymphoma. CDR3s include the opening cysteine and the closing phenylalanine or tryptophan.

V | CDR3
TRBV19 | CASSIFTSGIYNEQFF
TRBV7-3 | CASSSTGTSSYNEQFF
TRBV23-1 | CASSQTSQGVGSPLHF
TRBV19 | CASSMHTRSSYNEQFF
TRBV2 | CASSGSGGGNQPQHF
TRBV11-3 | CASSLGGRKTDTQYF
TRBV19 | CASSIGGVVLELFF
TRBV7-9 | CASSLVGTATDTQYF
TRBV7-2 | CASSFLVWGTEAFF
TRBV4-1 | CASSQDVSSWSPQHF
TRBV2 | CASTLAGDTGELFF
TRBV21-1 | CASPRTAMNTEAFF
TRBV18 | CASSRANRGMNTEAFF
TRBV7-2 | CASSFPRASGSHEQYF
TRBV4-1 | CASSQEAWAAGANVLTF
TRBV7-9 | CASSFGLAGETQYF
TRBV5-1 | CASSFYSGSYNEQFF
TRBV9 | CASSVTGTQYF
TRBV6-5 | CASSYAGPNTGELFF
TRBV6-6 | CASRGQARMNTEAFF
TRBV18 | CASSGDGNYGYTF
TRBV19 | CASRDRAAGYTF
TRBV7-2 | CASSRDSTNYGYTF
TRBV19 | CASSSAPGQGDPYEQYF
TRBV10-3 | CAISETQETQYF
TRBV18 | CASSPMARGEQFF
TRBV4-1 | CASSQDLRLLQETQYF
TRBV7-2 | CASSSREVEQFF
TRBV18 | CASSPTGTHEKLFF
TRBV5-1 | CASLPTLNHPNTEAFF
TRBV11-2 | CASSLVYAGIATNEKLFF
TRBV7-9 | CASSTTSGSSNEQFF
TRBV2 | CASRAEEDTQYF